This TCR beta chain was documented in a study of blood T cells in healthy people across ages (dated by TCRdb to between 2014 and 2017). Concerning the study at large: In model experiments, roughly one uniquely barcoded TCR beta cDNA molecule per two T cells was captured by template switching. Two additional independent replicas of 1 million unique cDNA reads from the same blood draw were analyzed for two donors (one aged 18 to 30 and one aged 80 or older). Donors were grouped into four age groups: young (average approximately 16 years), middle-aged (around 39), aged (around 60) and long-lived (around 80). To avoid experimental bias, donors of different ages were spread randomly across the sequencing lanes. To track age-related changes in TCR beta repertoire diversity, the study relied on deep sequencing normalized with unique cDNA molecular identifiers. On the study overall, not on this receptor specifically: The CMV infection status of donors was not known, potentially confounding age-related changes in expanded clonotypes. Because profiling used bulk unsorted PBMCs, naive and antigen-experienced compartments could not be compared conclusively. Compared with the aged group, more naive CD4+ T cells, fewer expanded clones and increased TCR diversity were shown by the long-lived group, suggesting age selection. Estimates of total diversity based on one million sequenced T cells were regarded as lower bounds and as underestimates. A strong correlation was found between observed TCR beta diversity and the percentage of naive T cells measured by flow cytometry. Observed TCR beta diversity per million T cells fell roughly linearly with age, and a significant reduction was already apparent by age around 40.

Donors were about 36 systemically healthy Caucasian individuals from Russia aged roughly 6 to 95 years. Ten milliliters of peripheral blood were drawn from each donor into EDTA-treated Vacutainer tubes. Ficoll-Paque density-gradient centrifugation was used to isolate PBMCs, with at least 6.5 million per sample. Trizol reagent was used to extract total RNA from the PBMCs, yielding at least 5.5 micrograms per sample. The percentages of naive CD45RAhigh/CD27high T cells were determined by flow cytometry on a PBMC aliquot from every donor. Receptors were amplified or captured by 5' RACE. Data came from an Illumina HiSeq 2500. A second PCR of about 6 to 11 cycles was performed with a sample-barcoded 5' primer and a J-beta primer mix. Each TCR beta cDNA molecule received a unique molecular identifier from a template-switch 5' adaptor carrying 12 random nucleotides. At least 2.5 million CDR3-containing paired-end reads were obtained from each sample. All of the RNA was converted into first-strand cDNA using the Mint cDNA synthesis kit, with a TRBC-specific oligonucleotide serving as the primer. Following uracil-DNA glycosylase treatment, all cDNA underwent a first 18-cycle PCR with the universal primers M1SS and BC2_uni_R. The paper's data handling went like this. Each sample was normalized by randomly selecting 1 million high-quality reads, each carrying a distinct molecular identifier. Reads with shared molecular identifiers were discarded instead of being binned into consensus sequences. CDR3 identification, clonotype clustering and error correction used MiTCR with a Q25 quality threshold and the strictest error-elimination algorithm. A nonparametric unseen species model with Euler transformation was used to estimate a lower bound on total TCR beta diversity. TCRdb ran its own pipeline on the public reads, namely fastp trimming at Q25 and MiXCR clone calling, and kept in-frame beta chains. Rows merge per CDR3 protein into single entries with the most common DNA and genes. TCRdb, not the original authors, processed these V and J calls. This sample comprises some 710,000 distinct CDR3 sequences, over 20% of them detected only once. The top ten clones comprise roughly a fifth of the sample.

Sequences SGHRS (CDR1) and YFSETQ (CDR2) are obtained from the germline V gene. From the cysteine up to the phenylalanine, the CDR3 has a length of 13 residues. Just the 39-base CDR3 DNA is kept, in frame starting at base 1. The V and J ends are trimmed by 5 bases and 8 bases, leaving 13 bases between them. About this clonotype: Its binding antigen is unknown. No base quality values were provided; no much bigger clone lies one nucleotide off.

This sequence was found in a man between 65 and 85 years old in good health. Sequenced: blood. The chain couples TRBV5-1 to TRBJ1-4; the D gene assignment is ambiguous. The CDR3 region reads CASRFPAGEKLFF. The nucleotide sequence reads as follows: TGCGCCAGCAGATTTCCAGCCGGAGAAAAACTGTTTTTT.